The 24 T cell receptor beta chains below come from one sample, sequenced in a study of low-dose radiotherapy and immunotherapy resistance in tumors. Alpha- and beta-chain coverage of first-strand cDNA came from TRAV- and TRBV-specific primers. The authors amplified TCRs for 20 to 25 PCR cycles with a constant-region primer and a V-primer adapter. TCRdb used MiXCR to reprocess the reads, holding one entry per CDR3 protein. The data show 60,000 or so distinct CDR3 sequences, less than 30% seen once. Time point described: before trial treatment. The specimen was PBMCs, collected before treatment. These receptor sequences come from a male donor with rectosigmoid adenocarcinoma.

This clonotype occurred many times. The CDR3 protein is CASSGLAEETQYF. As DNA, the CDR3 is TGTGCCAGCAGTGGACTAGCGGAAGAGACCCAGTACTTC. The J gene is TRBJ2-5, the V gene TRBV2; 9 positions agree with TRBD2. The CDR3 covers 13 residues. Germline loops: CDR1 SNHLY, CDR2 FYNNEI. V gave up 4 bases and J gave up 3 bases; unmatched junction bases: 0.

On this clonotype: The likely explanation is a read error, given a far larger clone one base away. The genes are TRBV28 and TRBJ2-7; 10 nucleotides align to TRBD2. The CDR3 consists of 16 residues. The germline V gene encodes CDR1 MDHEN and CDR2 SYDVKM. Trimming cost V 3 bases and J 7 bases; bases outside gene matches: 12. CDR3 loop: CASSLSGLAGEYEQYF. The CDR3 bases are TGTGCCAGCAGTTTGTCGGGCCTAGCGGGAGAGTATGAGCAGTACTTC.

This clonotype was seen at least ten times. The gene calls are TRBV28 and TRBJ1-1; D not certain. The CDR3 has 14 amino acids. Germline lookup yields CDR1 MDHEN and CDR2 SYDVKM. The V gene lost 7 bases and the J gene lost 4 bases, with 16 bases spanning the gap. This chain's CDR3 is CASIFLGGGTEAFF. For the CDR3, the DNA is TGTGCCAGCATCTTCCTGGGAGGTGGCACTGAAGCTTTCTTT.

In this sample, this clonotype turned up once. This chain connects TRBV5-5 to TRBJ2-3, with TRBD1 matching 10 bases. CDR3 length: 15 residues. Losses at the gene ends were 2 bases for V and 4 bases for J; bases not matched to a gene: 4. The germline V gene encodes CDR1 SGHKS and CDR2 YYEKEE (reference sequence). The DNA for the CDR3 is TGTGCCAGCAGCTTCGGGACAGGGGTCTCAGATACGCAGTATTTT. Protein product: CASSFGTGVSDTQYF.

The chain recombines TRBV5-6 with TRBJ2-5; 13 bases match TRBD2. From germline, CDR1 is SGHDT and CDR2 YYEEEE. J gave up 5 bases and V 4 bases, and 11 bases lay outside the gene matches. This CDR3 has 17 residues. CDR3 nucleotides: TGTGCCAGCAGCCGCCTCGGGACTAGCGGGAAAGGGGAGACCCAGTACTTC. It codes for CASSRLGTSGKGETQYF. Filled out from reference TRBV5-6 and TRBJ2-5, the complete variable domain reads DAGVTQSPTHLIKTRGQQVTLRCSPKSGHDTVSWYQQALGQGPQFIFQYYEEEERQRGNFPDRFSGHQFPNYSSELNVNALLLGDSALYLCASSRLGTSGKGETQYFGPGTRLLVL.

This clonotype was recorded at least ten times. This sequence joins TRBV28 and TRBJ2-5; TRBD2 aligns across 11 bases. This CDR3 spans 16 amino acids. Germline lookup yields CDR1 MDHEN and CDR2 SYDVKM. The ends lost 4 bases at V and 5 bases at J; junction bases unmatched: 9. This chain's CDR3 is CASSSPVSGGAETQYF. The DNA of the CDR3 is TGTGCCAGCAGTTCCCCAGTTAGCGGGGGGGCGGAGACCCAGTACTTC.

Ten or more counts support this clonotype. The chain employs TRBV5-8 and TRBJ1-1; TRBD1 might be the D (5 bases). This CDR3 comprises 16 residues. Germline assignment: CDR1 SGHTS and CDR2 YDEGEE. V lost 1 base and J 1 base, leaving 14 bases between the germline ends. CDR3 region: CASSLKVKGSNTEAFF. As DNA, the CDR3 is TGTGCCAGCAGCTTGAAGGTGAAGGGGTCGAACACTGAAGCTTTCTTT.

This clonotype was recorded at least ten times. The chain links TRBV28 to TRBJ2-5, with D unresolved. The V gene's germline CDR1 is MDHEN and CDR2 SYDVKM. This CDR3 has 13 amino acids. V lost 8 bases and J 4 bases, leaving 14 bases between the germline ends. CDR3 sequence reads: CASGSTSPETQYF. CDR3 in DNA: TGTGCCAGCGGCTCGACAAGTCCAGAGACCCAGTACTTC.

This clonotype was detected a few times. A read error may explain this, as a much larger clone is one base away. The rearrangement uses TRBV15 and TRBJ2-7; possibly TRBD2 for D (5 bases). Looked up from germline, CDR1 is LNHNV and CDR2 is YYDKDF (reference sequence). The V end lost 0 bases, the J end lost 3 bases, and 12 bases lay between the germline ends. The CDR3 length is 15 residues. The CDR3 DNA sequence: TGTGCCACCAGCAGAGATTCCGAGGGCGGCTACGAGCAGTACTTC. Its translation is CATSRDSEGGYEQYF.

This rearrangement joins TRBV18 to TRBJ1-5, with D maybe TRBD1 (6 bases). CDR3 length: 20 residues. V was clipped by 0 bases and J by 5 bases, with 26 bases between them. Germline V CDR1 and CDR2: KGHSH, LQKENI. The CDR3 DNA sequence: TGTGCCAGCTCACCACCGGGGTGGGCAGGGGATTTGTCTCTGGATCAGCCCCAGCATTTT. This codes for CASSPPGWAGDLSLDQPQHF. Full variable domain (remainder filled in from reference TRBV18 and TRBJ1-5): NAGVMQNPRHLVRRRGQEARLRCSPMKGHSHVYWYRQLPEEGLKFMVYLQKENIIDESGMPKERFSAEFPKEGPSILRIQQVVRGDSAAYFCASSPPGWAGDLSLDQPQHFGDGTRLSIL.

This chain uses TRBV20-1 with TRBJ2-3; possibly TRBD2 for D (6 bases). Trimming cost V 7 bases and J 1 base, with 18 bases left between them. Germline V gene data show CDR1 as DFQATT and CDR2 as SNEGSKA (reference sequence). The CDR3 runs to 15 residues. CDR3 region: CSVRVGRWGTDTQYF. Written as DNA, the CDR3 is TGCAGTGTCAGGGTTGGGAGGTGGGGCACAGATACGCAGTATTTT.

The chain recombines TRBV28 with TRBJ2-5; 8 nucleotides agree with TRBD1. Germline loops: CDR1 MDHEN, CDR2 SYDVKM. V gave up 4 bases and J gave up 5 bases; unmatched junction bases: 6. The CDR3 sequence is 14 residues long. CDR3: CASSSRTGLETQYF. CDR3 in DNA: TGTGCCAGCAGTTCCCGGACAGGGTTGGAGACCCAGTACTTC. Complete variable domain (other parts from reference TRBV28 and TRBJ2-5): DVKVTQSSRYLVKRTGEKVFLECVQDMDHENMFWYRQDPGLGLRLIYFSYDVKMKEKGDIPEGYSVSREKKERFSLILESASTNQTSMYLCASSSRTGLETQYFGPGTRLLVL.

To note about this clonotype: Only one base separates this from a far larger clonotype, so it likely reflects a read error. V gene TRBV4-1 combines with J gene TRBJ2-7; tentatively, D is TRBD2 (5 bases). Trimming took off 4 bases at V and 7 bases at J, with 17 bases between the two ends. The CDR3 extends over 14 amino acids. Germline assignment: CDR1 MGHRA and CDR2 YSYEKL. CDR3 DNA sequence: TGCGCCAGCAGCCTTTTAGAACGGGATAATGAGCAGTACTTC. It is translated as CASSLLERDNEQYF.

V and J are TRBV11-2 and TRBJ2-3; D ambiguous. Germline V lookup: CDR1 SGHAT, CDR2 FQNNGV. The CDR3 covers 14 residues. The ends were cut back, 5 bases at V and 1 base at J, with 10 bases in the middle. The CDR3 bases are TGTGCCAGCAGCCCCCCGGGCGGCACAGATACGCAGTATTTT. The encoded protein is CASSPPGGTDTQYF. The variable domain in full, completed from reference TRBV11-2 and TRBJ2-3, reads EAGVAQSPRYKIIEKRQSVAFWCNPISGHATLYWYQQILGQGPKLLIQFQNNGVVDDSQLPKDRFSAERLKGVDSTLKIQPAKLEDSAVYLCASSPPGGTDTQYFGPGTRLTVL.

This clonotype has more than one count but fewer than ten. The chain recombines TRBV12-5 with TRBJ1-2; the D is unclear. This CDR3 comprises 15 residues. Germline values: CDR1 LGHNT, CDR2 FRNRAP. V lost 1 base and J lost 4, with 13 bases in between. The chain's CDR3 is CASGLEQGLSYGYTF. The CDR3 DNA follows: TGTGCTAGTGGTTTGGAGCAAGGGCTCAGCTATGGCTACACCTTC.

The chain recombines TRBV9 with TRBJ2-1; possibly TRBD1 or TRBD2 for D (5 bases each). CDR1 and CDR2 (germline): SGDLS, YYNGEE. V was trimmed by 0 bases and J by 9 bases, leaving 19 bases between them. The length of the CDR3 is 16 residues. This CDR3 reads CASSVVPGTQGGEQFF. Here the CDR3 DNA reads TGTGCCAGCAGCGTAGTACCCGGGACGCAGGGCGGTGAGCAGTTCTTC.

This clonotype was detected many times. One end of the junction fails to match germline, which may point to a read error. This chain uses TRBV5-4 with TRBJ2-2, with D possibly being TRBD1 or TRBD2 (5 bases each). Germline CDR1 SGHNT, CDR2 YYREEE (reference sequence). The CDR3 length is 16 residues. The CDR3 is CASTLGEYANTGELFF. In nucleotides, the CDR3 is TGTGCCAGCACCTTGGGGGAATACGCGAACACCGGGGAGCTGTTTTTT.

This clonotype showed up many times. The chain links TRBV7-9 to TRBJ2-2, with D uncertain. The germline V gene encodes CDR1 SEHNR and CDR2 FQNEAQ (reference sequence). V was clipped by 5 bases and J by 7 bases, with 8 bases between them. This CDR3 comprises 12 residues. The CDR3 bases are TGTGCCAGCAGCCCGCCCGTCGGGGAGCTGTTTTTT. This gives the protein CASSPPVGELFF.

The CDR3 is CSVNRGLGGELFF. CDR3 DNA: TGCAGCGTGAACAGGGGGCTGGGCGGGGAGCTGTTTTTT. The V call is TRBV29-1, the J call TRBJ2-2, with 9 positions matching TRBD1. The CDR3 covers 13 residues. With 6 bases clipped from V and 7 bases from J, the junction kept 6 bases outside the gene matches. From germline, CDR1 is SQVTM and CDR2 ANQGSEA.

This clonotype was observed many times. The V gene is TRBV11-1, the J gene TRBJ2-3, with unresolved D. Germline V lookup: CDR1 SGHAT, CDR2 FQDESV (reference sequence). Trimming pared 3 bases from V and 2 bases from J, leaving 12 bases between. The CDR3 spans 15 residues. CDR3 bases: TGTGCCAGCAGCTTGATCGTGGGCCTCACAGATACGCAGTATTTT. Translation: CASSLIVGLTDTQYF. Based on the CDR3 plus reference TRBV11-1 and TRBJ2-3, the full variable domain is EAEVAQSPRYKITEKSQAVAFWCDPISGHATLYWYRQILGQGPELLVQFQDESVVDDSQLPKDRFSAERLKGVDSTLKIQPAELGDSAMYLCASSLIVGLTDTQYFGPGTRLTVL.

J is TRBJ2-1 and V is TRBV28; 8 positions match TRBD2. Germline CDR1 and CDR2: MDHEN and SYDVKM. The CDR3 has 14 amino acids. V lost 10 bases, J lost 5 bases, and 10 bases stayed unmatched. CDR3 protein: CATLEREIHNEQFF. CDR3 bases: TGTGCCACCCTGGAGCGGGAGATACACAATGAGCAGTTCTTC.

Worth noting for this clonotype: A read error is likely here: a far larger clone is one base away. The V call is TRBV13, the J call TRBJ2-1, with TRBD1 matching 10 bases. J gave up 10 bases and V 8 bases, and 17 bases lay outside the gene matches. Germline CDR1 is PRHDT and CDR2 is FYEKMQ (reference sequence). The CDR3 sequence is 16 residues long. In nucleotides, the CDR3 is TGTGCCAGCGCCCGGGACAGGGGCGCAACGACCTACGAGCAGTTCTTC. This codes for CASARDRGATTYEQFF.

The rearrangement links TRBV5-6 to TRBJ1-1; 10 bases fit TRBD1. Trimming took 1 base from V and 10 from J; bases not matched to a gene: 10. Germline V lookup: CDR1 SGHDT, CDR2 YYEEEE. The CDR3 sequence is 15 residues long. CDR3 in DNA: TGTGCCAGCAGCTTGCTTGATCGACAGGGGGCGCCAGCTTTCTTT. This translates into CASSLLDRQGAPAFF. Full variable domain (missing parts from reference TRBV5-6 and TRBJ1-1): DAGVTQSPTHLIKTRGQQVTLRCSPKSGHDTVSWYQQALGQGPQFIFQYYEEEERQRGNFPDRFSGHQFPNYSSELNVNALLLGDSALYLCASSLLDRQGAPAFFGQGTRLTVV.

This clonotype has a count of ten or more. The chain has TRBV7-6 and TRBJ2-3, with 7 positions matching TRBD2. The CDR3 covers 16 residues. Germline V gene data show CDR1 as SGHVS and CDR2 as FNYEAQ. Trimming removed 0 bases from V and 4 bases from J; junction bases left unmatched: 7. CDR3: CASSLAAGTMSDTQYF. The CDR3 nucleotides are TGTGCCAGCAGCTTAGCAGCGGGGACCATGTCAGATACGCAGTATTTT.